This T cell receptor beta chain was recorded in a study of blood T cell repertoires in COVID-19 (dated by TCRdb to between 2020 and 2021). Broadly, across the study: The collaborator samples originated in the United States, Italy and Spain and spanned the acute and convalescent phases of COVID-19. The prospective study material was composed of cDNA or gDNA derived from T cells, B-cell-depleted T cells, or PBMCs. The dataset comprised deeply sampled blood TCRbeta repertoires from subjects exposed to, actively infected with, or recovered from COVID-19. The repertoires were released in a freely available public database meant as a resource for research on the immune response to SARS-CoV-2. Samples were obtained from the ongoing ImmuneRACE study (first 160 participants) and from 1,254 subjects provided by 6 global collaborators. A de-identified subject ID, COVID-19 status, age in years and sex were almost always included in the sample metadata. Where available, HLA class I and class II types were obtained from metadata supplied by the sample provider rather than from assay-based typing.

TCRbeta CDR3 regions were amplified from genomic DNA by means of the immunoSEQ Assay, a bias-controlled multiplex PCR. Per the authors' processing: Nucleated cell counts per sample were estimated from amplification of reference gene primers within the assay. To quantify the absolute abundance of each unique TCRbeta CDR3 rearrangement, sequence reads were collapsed and filtered. For each sample, productive Simpson clonality was calculated as the square root of Simpson's diversity index over productive rearrangements. In TCRdb, the immuneACCESS table is reduced to in-frame sequences with V and J assigned. These tables do not hold every clone; where another copy was compared, an unresolved V gene accounts for under half, and the others remain unexplained. V and J calls and clone size are given by that table; D and trimming were obtained from the DNA. The sample table holds about 150,000 clones, of which roughly 90% were seen once. The ten largest clonotypes hold around 0.53% of the sample.

Details on this clone: Its antigen is currently not known. The input lacks base qualities; no much larger clone sits a single base away.

Each collaborating institution followed its own protocols to collect whole blood in K2EDTA tubes. For TCRbeta analysis, collaborators shipped samples in one of three forms: frozen whole blood, isolated PBMCs, or DNA extracted from either of those sample types. Points the paper makes about the study in general: How much clinical and demographic metadata was included differed by source and by participant, and the metadata was provided uncurated.

The CDR3, from cysteine to phenylalanine, totals 15 residues. The entry retains the CDR3 DNA only, 45 bases that are in frame from base 1. Taken from the germline V gene (reference sequence), the CDR1 and CDR2 loops are SGHNT and YYREEE. V gives up 3 bases and J gives up 2 bases, and the segment between their germline ends measures 15 bases. The TCR originated in a man aged 50 to 60 with acute or convalescent COVID-19. The sequence links TRBV5-4 to TRBJ2-7; perhaps TRBD2 is the D gene, with 5 bases matching. Sequencing was carried out using peripheral blood. The nucleotide sequence is given as TGTGCCAGCAGCTCCAAGAGAGGGTCGACCTACGAGCAGTACTTC. Its protein reads: CASSSKRGSTYEQYF.